This TCR beta chain was observed in a study of cytomegalovirus exposure and HLA in healthy donors. Across the whole study: Out of around 360 genotyped donors, less than 85% belonged to the Caucasian-associated ancestry cluster. Study findings and constraints: TCR beta chain V- and J-gene trimming was linked, in a later analysis, to a missense variant in DCLRE1C. According to a later analysis, most TCR beta chains associated with CMV appeared HLA-restricted.

In this sample, this clone turned up a few times. The antigen remains undetermined. Primers for the PCR totalled 60 Vbeta and 13 Jbeta. Profiled with immunoSEQ multiplex PCR; TCRdb holds only in-frame clones, not every one. The repertoire holds approximately 93,000 clones, nearly 80% seen once, with 3% to 3.5% in the top ten. V lost 4 bases, J lost 7 bases, and 11 bases stayed unmatched. This CDR3 region has 15 residues. CDR1 is SGHTA, CDR2 FQGNSA, per germline. When sampled, the donors appeared nominally healthy, though they likely had unrecorded immune exposures. This TCR derives from a woman aged 40 to 50 in good health and CMV-seronegative. V gene TRBV7-2 combines with J gene TRBJ1-2; 8 nucleotides line up with TRBD1. Sample: PBMCs. CDR3 in amino acids: CASSSIGQGRVGYTF. CDR3 coding DNA: TGTGCCAGCAGCTCGATCGGACAGGGTCGAGTTGGCTACACCTTC.